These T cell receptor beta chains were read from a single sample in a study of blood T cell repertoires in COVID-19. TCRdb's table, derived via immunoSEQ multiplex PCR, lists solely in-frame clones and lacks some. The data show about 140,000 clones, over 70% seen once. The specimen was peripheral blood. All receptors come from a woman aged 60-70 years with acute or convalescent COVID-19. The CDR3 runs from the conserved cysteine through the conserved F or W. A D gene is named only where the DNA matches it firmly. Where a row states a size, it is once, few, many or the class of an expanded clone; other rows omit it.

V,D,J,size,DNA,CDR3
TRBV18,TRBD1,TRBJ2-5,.,TGTGCCAGCTCATCAGGACAGGGAAGACAAGAGACCCAGTACTTC,CASSSGQGRQETQYF
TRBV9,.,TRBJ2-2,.,TGTGCCAGCAGCCCCAAAGGGGGAGGGACACGGAACACCGGGGAGCTGTTTTTT,CASSPKGGGTRNTGELFF
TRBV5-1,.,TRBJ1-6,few,TGCGCCAGCAGCTTGGAGGTCAGGGGTAATTCACCCCTCCACTTT,CASSLEVRGNSPLHF
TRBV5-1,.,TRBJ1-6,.,TGCGCCAGCAGAAGACAGGCGCGTTACAATTCACCCCTCCACTTT,CASRRQARYNSPLHF
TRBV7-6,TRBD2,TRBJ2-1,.,TGTGCCAGCAGCTTGAGGACTAGCGGGAGTGTGGGGGTTTACAATGAGCAGTTCTTC,CASSLRTSGSVGVYNEQFF
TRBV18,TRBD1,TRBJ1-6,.,TGTGCCAGCTCAGGACAGGAGAATTCACCCCTCCACTTT,CASSGQENSPLHF
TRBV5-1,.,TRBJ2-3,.,TGCGCCAGCAGCTTAAGCTTAGGGGGAACAGATACGCAGTATTTT,CASSLSLGGTDTQYF
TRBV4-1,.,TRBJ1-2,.,TGCGCCAGCAGCCCTCAAAAGAACCGGGGAGTAGGAGGCTACACCTTC,CASSPQKNRGVGGYTF
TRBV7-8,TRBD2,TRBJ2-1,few,TGTGCCAGCAGCTTCGGGACTAGCAAGAATGAGCAGTTCTTC,CASSFGTSKNEQFF
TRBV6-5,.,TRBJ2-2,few,TGTGCCAGCAGTAGGAGGACCGGGGAGCTGTTTTTT,CASSRRTGELFF
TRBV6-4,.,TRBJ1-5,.,TGTGCCAGCAGTGATCCGATCTTGAGGTTGGATCAGCCCCAGCATTTT,CASSDPILRLDQPQHF
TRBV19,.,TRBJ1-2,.,TGTGCCAGTAGTATCCTGACGAGAAGTAGCAATGGCTACACCTTC,CASSILTRSSNGYTF
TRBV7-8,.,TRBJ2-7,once,TGTGCCAGCAGCCTCAGAGAAGGGAGGCTGGCTGCCTACGAGCAGTACTTC,CASSLREGRLAAYEQYF
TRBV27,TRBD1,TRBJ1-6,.,TGTGCCAGCAGTTTCCGACAGGGAAATAATTCACCCCTCCACTTT,CASSFRQGNNSPLHF
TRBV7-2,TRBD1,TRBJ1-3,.,TGTGCCAGCAGCTCACAGGGGGCGGCAGGAAACACCATATATTTT,CASSSQGAAGNTIYF
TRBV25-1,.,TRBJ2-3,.,TGTGCCAGCAGGCGATCGCTCACAGATACGCAGTATTTT,CASRRSLTDTQYF
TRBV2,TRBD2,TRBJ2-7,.,TGTGCCAGCAGTGGGGGTCGACTAGCGACCTACGAGCAGTACTTC,CASSGGRLATYEQYF
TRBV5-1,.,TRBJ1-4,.,TGCGCCAGCAGTGGCGGGCAGCCAAATGAAAAACTGTTTTTT,CASSGGQPNEKLFF
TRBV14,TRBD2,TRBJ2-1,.,TGTGCCAGCAGCCACGGATCGGGACTAGGCTCCTACAATGAGCAGTTCTTC,CASSHGSGLGSYNEQFF
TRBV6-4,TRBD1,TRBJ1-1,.,TGTGCCAGCAGGGGGACAGGGGCGAACACTGAAGCTTTCTTT,CASRGTGANTEAFF
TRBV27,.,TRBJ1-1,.,TGTGCCAGCAGTCAATCAGGAGCGGGCACTGAAGCTTTCTTT,CASSQSGAGTEAFF
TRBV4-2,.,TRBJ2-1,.,TGTGCCAGCAGCCAAGAGAGGGTTGGGGAAGCTAGCTCGGTTGAGCAGTTCTTC,CASSQERVGEASSVEQFF
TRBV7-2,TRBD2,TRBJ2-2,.,TGTGCCAGCAGCTTTAGCGGGAGGGCCTCCGCGAACACCGGGGAGCTGTTTTTT,CASSFSGRASANTGELFF
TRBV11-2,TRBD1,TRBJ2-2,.,TGTGCCAGCAGCTTGAGGACAGGGATGGGGACCGGGGAGCTGTTTTTT,CASSLRTGMGTGELFF
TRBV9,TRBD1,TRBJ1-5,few,TGTGCCAGCAGTCTCACAGGGGGCGGCCAGCCCCAGCATTTT,CASSLTGGGQPQHF
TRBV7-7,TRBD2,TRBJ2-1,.,TGTGCCAGCAGCCCTACTAGCGGGAGCGGGTATGAGCAGTTCTTC,CASSPTSGSGYEQFF
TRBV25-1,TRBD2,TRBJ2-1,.,TGTGCCAGTAAGAGAGGAGCCGGGGGGAACTACAATGAGCAGTTCTTC,CASKRGAGGNYNEQFF
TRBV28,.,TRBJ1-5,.,TGTGCTAGCAGTTTTCTCTTGCCCGGGTCCAATCAGCCCCAGCATTTT,CASSFLLPGSNQPQHF
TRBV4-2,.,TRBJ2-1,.,TGTGCCAGCAGCCCGGACCCTGGGGGCGGGAGTCGCGGTGAGCAGTTCTTC,CASSPDPGGGSRGEQFF
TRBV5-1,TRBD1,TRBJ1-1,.,TGCGCCAGCAGCATGAGAGAGGGGGCAGCTGAAGCTTTCTTT,CASSMREGAAEAFF
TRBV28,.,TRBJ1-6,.,TGTGCCACCACCCCCCGCGGGAATTCACCCCTCCACTTT,CATTPRGNSPLHF
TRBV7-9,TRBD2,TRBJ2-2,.,TGTGCCAGCAGCTTTCCTAGCGGGAGGTCCGACACCGGGGAGCTGTTTTTT,CASSFPSGRSDTGELFF
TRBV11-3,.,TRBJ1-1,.,TGTGCCAGCTCGGGTCGGGGGGCCCCACCAACCTTT,CASSGRGAPPTF
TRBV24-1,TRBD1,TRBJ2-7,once,TGTGCCACCAGTGTAGGTGTTAGGACAGGGTGGTCCTACGAGCAGTACTTC,CATSVGVRTGWSYEQYF
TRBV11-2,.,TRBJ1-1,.,TGTGCCAGCAGCTTAGCGCCGGAGGTTTATCCTGACACTGAAGCTTTCTTT,CASSLAPEVYPDTEAFF
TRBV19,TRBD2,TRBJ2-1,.,TGTGCCAGTGGACTAGCGGGAGTCAATGAGCAGTTCTTC,CASGLAGVNEQFF
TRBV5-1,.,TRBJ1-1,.,TGCGCCAGCAGCAAGGTAGGGGTGACTGAAGCTTTCTTT,CASSKVGVTEAFF
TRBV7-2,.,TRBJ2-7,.,TGTGCCAGCAGCTTCGCCCCAGGGAATGTCGAGCAGTACTTC,CASSFAPGNVEQYF
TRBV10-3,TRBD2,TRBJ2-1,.,TGTGCCATCAGTGAGTCGAGAGGACTAGCGTACAATGAGCAGTTCTTC,CAISESRGLAYNEQFF
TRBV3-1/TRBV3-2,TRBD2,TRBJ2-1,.,TGTGCCAGCAGCCTGGGACTAGCGGGAGGGCAACGGCAGTTCTTC,CASSLGLAGGQRQFF
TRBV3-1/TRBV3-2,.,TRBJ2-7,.,TGTGCCAGCAGCCAAGAAGGGCGGGGAAAACGGGGCGAGCAGTACTTC,CASSQEGRGKRGEQYF
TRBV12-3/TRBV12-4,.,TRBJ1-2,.,TGTGCCAGCAGTTTGATCGGGGTTGGGGGCTACACCTTC,CASSLIGVGGYTF
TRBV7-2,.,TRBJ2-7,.,TGTGCCAGCAGCCAAAAGACTAAGATGTCCTACGAGCAGTACTTC,CASSQKTKMSYEQYF